The entry below gives a single TCR beta chain sequence along with its context. The antigen is undetermined. This entry belongs to a study of T cells in localized non-small cell lung cancer. The study's findings and limits: Adjacent lung had a median roughly 60 of the 100 largest tumor clones. The highest T cell clonality was in uninvolved adjacent lung, above tumor.

Sequencing was performed with immunoSEQ multiplex PCR; in TCRdb, only in-frame clones are kept and a portion is missing. This table holds around 54,000 clones, 86% found once. The CDR3 is made up of 15 amino acids. The germline CDR1 and CDR2 sequences are SGHAT and FQNNGV. V trimming: 6 bases; J trimming: 7 bases; junction bases outside the gene matches: 14. The material was peripheral blood, obtained before any cancer treatment. The rearrangement joins TRBV11-2 to TRBJ2-7, with TRBD1 matching over 8 bases. The sequence came from a male donor at least 60 years old with stage III squamous cell lung carcinoma. The CDR3 region is CASSYTGGPTKEQYF. As DNA, the CDR3 is TGTGCCAGCAGTTATACAGGGGGGCCAACGAAGGAGCAGTACTTC.